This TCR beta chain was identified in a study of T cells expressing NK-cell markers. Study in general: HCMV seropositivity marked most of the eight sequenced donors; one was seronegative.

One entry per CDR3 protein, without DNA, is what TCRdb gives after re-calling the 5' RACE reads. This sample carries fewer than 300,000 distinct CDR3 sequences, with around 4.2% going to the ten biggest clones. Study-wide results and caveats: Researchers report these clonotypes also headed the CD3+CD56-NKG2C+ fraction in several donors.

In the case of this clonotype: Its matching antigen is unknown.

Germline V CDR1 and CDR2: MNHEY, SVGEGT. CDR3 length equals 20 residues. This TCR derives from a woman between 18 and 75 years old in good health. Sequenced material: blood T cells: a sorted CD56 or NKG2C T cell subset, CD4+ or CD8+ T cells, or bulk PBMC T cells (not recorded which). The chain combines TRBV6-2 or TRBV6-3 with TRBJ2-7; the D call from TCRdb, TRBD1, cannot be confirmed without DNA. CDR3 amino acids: CASSYSFFPPGTGDYYEQYF.